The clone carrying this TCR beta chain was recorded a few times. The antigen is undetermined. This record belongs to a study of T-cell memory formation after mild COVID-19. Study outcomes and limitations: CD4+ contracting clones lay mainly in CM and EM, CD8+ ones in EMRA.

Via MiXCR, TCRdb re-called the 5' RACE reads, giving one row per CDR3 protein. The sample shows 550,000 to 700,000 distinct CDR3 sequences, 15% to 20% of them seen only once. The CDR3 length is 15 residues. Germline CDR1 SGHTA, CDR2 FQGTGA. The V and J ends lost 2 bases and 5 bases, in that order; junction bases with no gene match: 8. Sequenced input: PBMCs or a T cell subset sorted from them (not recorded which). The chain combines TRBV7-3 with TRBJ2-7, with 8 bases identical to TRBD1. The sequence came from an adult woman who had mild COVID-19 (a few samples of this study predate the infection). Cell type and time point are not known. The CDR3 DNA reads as TGTGCCAGCAGCTTATGGGCAGGGGGCATCAACGAGCAGTACTTC. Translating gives CASSLWAGGINEQYF. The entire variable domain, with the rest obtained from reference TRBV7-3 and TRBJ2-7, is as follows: GAGVSQTPSNKVTEKGKYVELRCDPISGHTALYWYRQSLGQGPEFLIYFQGTGAADDSGLPNDRFFAVRPEGSVSTLKIQRTERGDSAVYLCASSLWAGGINEQYFGPGTRLTVT.